A selection of T cell receptor beta chains follows, all from one sample in a study of CD8 T cells in Susac syndrome. Each CDR3 protein gets one entry after TCRdb re-called the immunoSEQ multiplex PCR reads with MiXCR. The sample consists of 70,000 to 95,000 distinct CDR3 sequences, around 94% of them appearing once. The sequenced sample was CD8+ T cells from PBMCs. These receptors all come from a human donor with Susac syndrome. Each CDR3 is given with its conserved first and last residue. The order of the fields is D gene, clone size, J gene, V gene, CDR3 DNA, CDR3 protein. The D gene is left open where the match is weak. Size is omitted from some rows. Given values are once, few, many or a class for expanded clones.

TRBD1 NA TRBJ2-7 TRBV19 TGTGCCAGTGGCCGGGACAGTGAATCCTACGAGCAGTACTTC CASGRDSESYEQYF
NA NA TRBJ1-5 TRBV28 TGTGCCAGCAGCCTGCAATGGGCCGAGAGCAATCAGCCCCAGCATTTT CASSLQWAESNQPQHF
NA once TRBJ2-1 TRBV20-1 TGCAGTGCTAGGGGAACAGAGCACTCCTACAATGAGCAGTTCTTC CSARGTEHSYNEQFF
NA NA TRBJ1-1 TRBV27 TGTGCCAGCAGCGTTCTGGGCGGTTTGAGGACTGAAGCTTTCTTT CASSVLGGLRTEAFF
TRBD2 NA TRBJ2-5 TRBV6-5 TGTGCCAGCAGTTACAGGCTAGCGGAAGAGACCCAGTACTTC CASSYRLAEETQYF
NA NA TRBJ1-1 TRBV7-9 TGTGCCAGCAGCGCCCGGACAAAGGGAGGCACTGAAGCTTTCTTT CASSARTKGGTEAFF
NA NA TRBJ2-1 TRBV6-2/TRBV6-3 TGTGCCAGCAGTTCCCCAGGGGCGGCTAGTGAGCAGTTCTTC CASSSPGAASEQFF
NA NA TRBJ2-1 TRBV11-2 TGTGCCTCTGAAGGGGCGGGGATCAATGAGCAGTTCTTC CASEGAGINEQFF
NA NA TRBJ2-1 TRBV4-3 TGCGCCAGCAGCGGGCAGCGGGAGCAGTTCTTC CASSGQREQFF
NA NA TRBJ2-3 TRBV5-4 TGTGCCAGCAGCTACGGACTCCCCTTAGGTTCAGATACGCAGTATTTT CASSYGLPLGSDTQYF
NA NA TRBJ2-7 TRBV7-9 TGTGCCAGCAGCTTACCCCCCGAGACAGAGGGTTCCTACGAGCAGTACTTC CASSLPPETEGSYEQYF
NA NA TRBJ2-6 TRBV19 TGTGCCAGTAGTATTAACGTACCAAGCTCTGGGGCCAACGTCCTGACTTTC CASSINVPSSGANVLTF
TRBD1 NA TRBJ2-7 TRBV6-5 TGTGCCAGCAGTTACGGGGGACAGATCTACGAGCAGTACTTC CASSYGGQIYEQYF
NA NA TRBJ2-7 TRBV7-3 TGTGCCAGCACCAACCGAATAGAGGACTTCACTTACGAGCAGTACTTC CASTNRIEDFTYEQYF
NA NA TRBJ1-5 TRBV3-1 TGTGCCAGCAGCCCCGGTCCAGCTTATAGCAATCAGCCCCAGCATTTT CASSPGPAYSNQPQHF
NA few TRBJ2-2 TRBV27 TGTGCCAGCAGTTTATCCCTAGGCACCGGGGAGCTGTTTTTT CASSLSLGTGELFF
TRBD2 NA TRBJ2-7 TRBV12-3/TRBV12-4 TGTGCCAGCAGTTCGGGACTAGCGGTGTACGAGCAGTACTTC CASSSGLAVYEQYF
NA NA TRBJ2-1 TRBV4-1 TGCGCCAGCAGGCAAAATGCTGAGCAGTTCTTC CASRQNAEQFF
NA NA TRBJ1-5 TRBV27 TGTGCCAGCAGTTTAGGGTGGCACAGCGCCCAGCATTTT CASSLGWHSAQHF
TRBD2 once TRBJ2-3 TRBV7-8 TGTGCCAGCAGCTTGGGACTAGCGGGAAGCGTAGATACGCAGTATTTT CASSLGLAGSVDTQYF
NA NA TRBJ2-1 TRBV5-1 TGCGCCAGCAGCTTGGAAAGGGAGCAGTTCTTC CASSLEREQFF
NA NA TRBJ1-2 TRBV29-1 TGCAGCGTTGATGTTCCCTCGACAGGAGGCTATGGCTACACCTTC CSVDVPSTGGYGYTF
NA NA TRBJ2-3 TRBV19 TGTGCCAGTAGCGGCTACTACACAGATACGCAGTATTTT CASSGYYTDTQYF
NA NA TRBJ1-1 TRBV29-1 TGCAGCGTTGAGAGTATGAACACTGAAGCTTTCTTT CSVESMNTEAFF
TRBD2 NA TRBJ2-1 TRBV30 TGTGCAACTAGCGGGAGCTCCTACAATGAGCAGTTCTTC CATSGSSYNEQFF
NA NA TRBJ2-2 TRBV6-4 TGTGCCAGCAGTGACTCTACGGGAGCCACCGGGGAGCTGTTTTTT CASSDSTGATGELFF
NA once TRBJ1-5 TRBV27 TGTGCCAGCAGTGACGGTGGCACCAGCAATCAGCCCCAGCATTTT CASSDGGTSNQPQHF
NA NA TRBJ2-2 TRBV5-1 TGCGCCAGCAGCTTGGGTAGGGAAGATGTCACCGGGGAGCTGTTTTTT CASSLGREDVTGELFF